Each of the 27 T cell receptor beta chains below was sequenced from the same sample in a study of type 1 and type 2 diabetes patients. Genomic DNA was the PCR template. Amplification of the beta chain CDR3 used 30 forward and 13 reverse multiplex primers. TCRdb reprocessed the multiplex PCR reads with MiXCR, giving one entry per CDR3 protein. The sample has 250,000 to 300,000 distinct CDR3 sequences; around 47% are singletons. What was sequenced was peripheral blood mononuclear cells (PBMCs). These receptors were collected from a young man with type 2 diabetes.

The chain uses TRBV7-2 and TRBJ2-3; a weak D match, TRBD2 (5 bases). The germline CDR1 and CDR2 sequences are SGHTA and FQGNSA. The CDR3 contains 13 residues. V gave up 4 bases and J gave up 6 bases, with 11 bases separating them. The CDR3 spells CASSSYTGDTQYF. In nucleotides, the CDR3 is TGTGCCAGCAGCTCGTACACGGGGGATACGCAGTATTTT.

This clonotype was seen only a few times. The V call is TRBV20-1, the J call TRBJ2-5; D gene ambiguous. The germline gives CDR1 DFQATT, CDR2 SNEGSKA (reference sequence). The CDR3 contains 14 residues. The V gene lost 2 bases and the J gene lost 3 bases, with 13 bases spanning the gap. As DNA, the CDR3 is TGCAGTGCTAGAAGAGGTAACAGCGAAGAGACCCAGTACTTC. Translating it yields CSARRGNSEETQYF.

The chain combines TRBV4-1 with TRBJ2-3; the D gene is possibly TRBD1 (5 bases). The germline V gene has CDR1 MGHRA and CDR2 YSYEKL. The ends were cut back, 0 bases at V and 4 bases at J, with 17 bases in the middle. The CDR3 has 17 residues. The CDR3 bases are TGCGCCAGCAGCCAAGAAGGGCAAGGACACCGGCCAGATACGCAGTATTTT. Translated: CASSQEGQGHRPDTQYF.

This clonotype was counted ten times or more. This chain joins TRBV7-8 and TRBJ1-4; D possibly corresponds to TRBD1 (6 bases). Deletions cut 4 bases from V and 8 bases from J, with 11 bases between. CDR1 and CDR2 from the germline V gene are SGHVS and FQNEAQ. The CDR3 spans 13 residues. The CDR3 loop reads CASSSGQQEKLFF. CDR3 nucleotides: TGTGCCAGCAGCTCCGGACAGCAAGAAAAACTGTTTTTT.

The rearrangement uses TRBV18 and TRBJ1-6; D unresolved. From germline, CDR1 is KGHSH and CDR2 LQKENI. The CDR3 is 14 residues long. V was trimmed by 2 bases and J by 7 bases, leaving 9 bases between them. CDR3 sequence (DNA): TGTGCCAGCTCACCAGCCGACGTAAATTCACCCCTCCACTTT. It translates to CASSPADVNSPLHF.

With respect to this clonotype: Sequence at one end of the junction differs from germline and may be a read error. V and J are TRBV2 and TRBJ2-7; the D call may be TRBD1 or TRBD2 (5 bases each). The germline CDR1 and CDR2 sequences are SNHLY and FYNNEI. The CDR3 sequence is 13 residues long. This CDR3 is CATSEDGTNEQYF. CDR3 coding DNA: TGTGCCACCAGTGAGGACGGGACCAACGAGCAGTACTTC. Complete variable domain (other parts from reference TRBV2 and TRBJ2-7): EPEVTQTPSHQVTQMGQEVILRCVPISNHLYFYWYRQILGQKVEFLVSFYNNEISEKSEIFDDQFSVERPDGSNFTLKIRSTKLEDSAMYFCATSEDGTNEQYFGPGTRLTVT.

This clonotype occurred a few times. The CDR3 DNA follows: TGTGCCAGCAGCTTGGGAAGCGGGGGCACGTACGAGCAGTACTTC. This gives the protein CASSLGSGGTYEQYF. This chain connects TRBV5-4 to TRBJ2-7; the match to TRBD2 covers 8 bases. The CDR3 consists of 15 residues. J gave up 4 bases and V 0 bases, and 6 bases lay outside the gene matches. The V gene's germline CDR1 is SGHNT and CDR2 YYREEE (reference sequence).

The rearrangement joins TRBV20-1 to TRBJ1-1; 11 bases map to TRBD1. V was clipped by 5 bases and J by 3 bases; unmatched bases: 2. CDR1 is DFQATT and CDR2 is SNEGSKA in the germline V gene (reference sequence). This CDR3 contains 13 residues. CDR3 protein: CSAGTGGDTEAFF. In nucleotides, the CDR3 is TGCAGTGCTGGGACAGGGGGGGACACTGAAGCTTTCTTT.

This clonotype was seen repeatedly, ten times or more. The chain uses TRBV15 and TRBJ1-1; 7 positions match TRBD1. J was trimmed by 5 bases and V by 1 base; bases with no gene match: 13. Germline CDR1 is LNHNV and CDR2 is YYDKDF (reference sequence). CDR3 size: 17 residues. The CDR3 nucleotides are TGTGCCACCAGCAGAGTTCGAGGGGGCTGGGAACGTACTGAAGCTTTCTTT. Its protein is CATSRVRGGWERTEAFF.

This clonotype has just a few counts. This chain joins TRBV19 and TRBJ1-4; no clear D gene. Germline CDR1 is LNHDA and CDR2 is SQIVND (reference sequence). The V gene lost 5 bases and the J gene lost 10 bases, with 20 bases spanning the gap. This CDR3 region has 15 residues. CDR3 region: CASSAAASIPGKLFF. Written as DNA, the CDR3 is TGTGCCAGTAGTGCGGCAGCCTCAATACCGGGAAAACTGTTTTTT. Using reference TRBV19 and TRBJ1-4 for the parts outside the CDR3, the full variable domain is DGGITQSPKYLFRKEGQNVTLSCEQNLNHDAMYWYRQDPGQGLRLIYYSQIVNDFQKGDIAEGYSVSREKKESFPLTVTSAQKNPTAFYLCASSAAASIPGKLFFGSGTQLSVL.

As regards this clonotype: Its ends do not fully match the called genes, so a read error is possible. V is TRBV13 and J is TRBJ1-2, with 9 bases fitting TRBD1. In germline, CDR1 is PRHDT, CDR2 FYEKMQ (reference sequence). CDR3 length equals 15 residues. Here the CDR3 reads CASSVGDRVGYGYTF. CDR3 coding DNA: TGTGCCAGCAGCGTAGGGGACAGGGTGGGCTATGGCTACACCTTC.

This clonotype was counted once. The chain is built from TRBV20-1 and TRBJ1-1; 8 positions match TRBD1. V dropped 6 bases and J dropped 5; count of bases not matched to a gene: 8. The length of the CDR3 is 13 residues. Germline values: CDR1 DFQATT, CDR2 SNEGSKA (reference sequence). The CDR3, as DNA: TGCAGTGCCCCAAGGACAGGGATTACTGAAGCTTTCTTT. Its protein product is CSAPRTGITEAFF.

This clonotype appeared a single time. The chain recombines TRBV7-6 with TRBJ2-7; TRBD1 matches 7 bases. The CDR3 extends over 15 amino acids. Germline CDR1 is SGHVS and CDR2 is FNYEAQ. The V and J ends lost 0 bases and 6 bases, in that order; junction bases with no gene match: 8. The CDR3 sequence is CASSLAGTDFAEQYF. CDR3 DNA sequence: TGTGCCAGCAGCTTAGCGGGGACAGATTTCGCCGAGCAGTACTTC.

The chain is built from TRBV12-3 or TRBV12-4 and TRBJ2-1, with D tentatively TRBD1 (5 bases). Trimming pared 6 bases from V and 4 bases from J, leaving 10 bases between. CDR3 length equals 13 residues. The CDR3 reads CASSQGSYNEQFF. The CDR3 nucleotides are TGTGCCAGCAGCCAGGGATCTTACAATGAGCAGTTCTTC.

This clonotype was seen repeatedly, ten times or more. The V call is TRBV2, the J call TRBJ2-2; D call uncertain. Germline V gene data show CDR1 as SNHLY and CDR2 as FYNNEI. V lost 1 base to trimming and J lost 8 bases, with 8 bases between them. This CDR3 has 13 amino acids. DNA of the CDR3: TGTGCCAGCAGTGAAGTACGATCAGGGGAGCTGTTTTTT. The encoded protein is CASSEVRSGELFF.

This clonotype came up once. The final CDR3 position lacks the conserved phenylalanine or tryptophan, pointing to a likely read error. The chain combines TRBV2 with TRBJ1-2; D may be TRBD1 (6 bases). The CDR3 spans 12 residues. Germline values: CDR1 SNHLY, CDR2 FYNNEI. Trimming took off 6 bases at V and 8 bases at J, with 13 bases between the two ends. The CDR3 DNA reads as TGTGCCAGCAGCCAGGGGTTTTACGGCTACACCTCC. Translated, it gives CASSQGFYGYTS.

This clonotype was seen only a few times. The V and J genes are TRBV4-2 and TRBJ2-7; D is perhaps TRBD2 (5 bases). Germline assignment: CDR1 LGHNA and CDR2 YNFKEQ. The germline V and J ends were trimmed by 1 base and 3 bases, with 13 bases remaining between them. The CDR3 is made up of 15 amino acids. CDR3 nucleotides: TGTGCCAGCAGCCAAGGGTTTCACGGACTCTACGAGCAGTACTTC. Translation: CASSQGFHGLYEQYF.

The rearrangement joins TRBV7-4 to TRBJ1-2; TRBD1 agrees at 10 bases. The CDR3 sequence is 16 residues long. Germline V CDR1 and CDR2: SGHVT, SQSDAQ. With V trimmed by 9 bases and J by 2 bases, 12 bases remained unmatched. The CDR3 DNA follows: TGTGCCAGTAGGCCGACAGGGGGCGCAGCAAACTATGGCTACACCTTC. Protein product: CASRPTGGAANYGYTF.

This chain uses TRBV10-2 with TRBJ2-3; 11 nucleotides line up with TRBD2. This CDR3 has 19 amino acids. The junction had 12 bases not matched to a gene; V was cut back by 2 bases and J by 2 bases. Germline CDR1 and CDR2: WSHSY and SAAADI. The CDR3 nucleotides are TGCGCCAGCAGTGAGCCCTTCCGCGGACTAGCGGGTATCACAGATACGCAGTATTTT. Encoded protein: CASSEPFRGLAGITDTQYF.

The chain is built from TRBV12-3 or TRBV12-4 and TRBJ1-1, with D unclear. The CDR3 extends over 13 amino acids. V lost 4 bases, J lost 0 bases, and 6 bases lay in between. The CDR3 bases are TGTGCCAGCAGTTACGCGATGAACACTGAAGCTTTCTTT. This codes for CASSYAMNTEAFF.

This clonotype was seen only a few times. The CDR3 region is CASIDTGELFF. In DNA form, the CDR3 reads TGTGCCAGCATAGACACCGGGGAGCTGTTTTTT. The chain is built from TRBV7-8 and TRBJ2-2, with D unresolved. The germline V gene has CDR1 SGHVS and CDR2 FQNEAQ. The CDR3 is made up of 11 amino acids. Trimming left V 7 bases short and J 3 bases short, with 3 bases between.

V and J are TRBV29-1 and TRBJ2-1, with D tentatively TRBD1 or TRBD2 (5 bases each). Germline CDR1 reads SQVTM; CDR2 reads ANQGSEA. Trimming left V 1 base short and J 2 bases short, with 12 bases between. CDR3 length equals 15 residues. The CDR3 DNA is TGCAGCGTTGAAGTGTGGGACCCCCCCTACAATGAGCAGTTCTTC. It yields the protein CSVEVWDPPYNEQFF.

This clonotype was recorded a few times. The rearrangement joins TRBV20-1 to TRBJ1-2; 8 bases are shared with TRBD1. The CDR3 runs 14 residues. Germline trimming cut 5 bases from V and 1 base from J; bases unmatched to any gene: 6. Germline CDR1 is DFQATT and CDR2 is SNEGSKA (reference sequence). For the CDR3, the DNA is TGCAGTGCTGGACAGGGCTCCCTTAACTATGGCTACACCTTC. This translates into CSAGQGSLNYGYTF.

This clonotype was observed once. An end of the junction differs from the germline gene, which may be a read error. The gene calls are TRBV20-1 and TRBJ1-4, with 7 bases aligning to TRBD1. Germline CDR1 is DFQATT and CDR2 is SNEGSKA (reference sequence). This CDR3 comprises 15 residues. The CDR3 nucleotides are TGCAGTGCTAGACCCGGGGACAGAGGGGAGGAAAAACTGGTTTTT. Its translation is CSARPGDRGEEKLVF.

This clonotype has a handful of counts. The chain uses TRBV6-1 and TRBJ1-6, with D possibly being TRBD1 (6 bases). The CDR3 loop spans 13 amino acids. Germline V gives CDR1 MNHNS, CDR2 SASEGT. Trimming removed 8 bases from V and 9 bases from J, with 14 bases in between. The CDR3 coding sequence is TGTGCCAGCCTCCCAGGGGCGAGTTCACCCCTCCACTTT. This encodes CASLPGASSPLHF.

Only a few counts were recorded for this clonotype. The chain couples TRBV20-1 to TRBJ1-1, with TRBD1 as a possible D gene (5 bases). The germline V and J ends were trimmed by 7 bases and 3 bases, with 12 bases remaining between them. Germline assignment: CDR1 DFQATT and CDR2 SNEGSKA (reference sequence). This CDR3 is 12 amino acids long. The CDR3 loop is CSGRDEYTEAFF. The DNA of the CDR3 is TGCAGTGGCAGGGACGAGTACACTGAAGCTTTCTTT.

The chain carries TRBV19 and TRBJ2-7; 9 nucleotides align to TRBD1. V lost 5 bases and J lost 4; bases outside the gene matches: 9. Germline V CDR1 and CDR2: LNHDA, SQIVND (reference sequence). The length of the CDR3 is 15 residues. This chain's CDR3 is CASSVTGTGHYEQYF. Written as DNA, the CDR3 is TGTGCCAGTAGTGTAACCGGGACAGGGCATTACGAGCAGTACTTC.